This T cell receptor (beta chain) was identified in a study of blood T cells in healthy people across ages. V was shortened by 4 bases and J by 3 bases, with 21 bases between the two germline ends. The V gene's germline CDR1 is LGHDT and CDR2 YNNKEL (reference sequence). This CDR3 is 17 amino acids long. The authors ran a second PCR of roughly 6 to 12 cycles using a sample-barcoded 5' primer and a J-beta primer mix. TCRdb reprocessed the 5' RACE reads via MiXCR and lists one record per CDR3 protein. There are about 320,000 distinct CDR3 sequences in the sample; around 29% occur only once, and 29% lies in the top ten. The table lists this clonotype with a count of one.

The chain uses TRBV3-1 and TRBJ2-5; tentatively, D is TRBD1 or TRBD2 (6 bases each). The clonotype comes from a woman aged 70 to 79 in good health. Sequenced input: blood. In DNA form, the CDR3 reads TGTGCCAGCAGCCCCCTCATGGGCAGGGGAGGCAAAGAGACCCAGTACTTC. It yields the protein CASSPLMGRGGKETQYF.